The 16 T cell receptor beta chains listed next were all sequenced from one sample in a study of identical twins. In TCRdb, the 5' RACE reads were re-called with MiXCR into one record per CDR3 protein. Among about 920,000 distinct CDR3 sequences, over 9% were seen once, and the ten largest hold roughly 1.5%. This same sample was also taken into another study, of yellow fever vaccine responses in identical twins.

The sample taken for sequencing was PBMCs. These TCRs come from a woman aged 18-35 years in good health.

The V call is TRBV12-3 or TRBV12-4, the J call TRBJ2-7, with D perhaps matching TRBD2 (5 bases). This CDR3 comprises 17 residues. The V gene lost 6 bases and the J gene lost 2 bases, with 23 bases spanning the gap. The CDR3 protein is CASSRLGRGPFTYEQYF. The CDR3, as DNA: TGTGCCAGCAGCCGTTTAGGCCGCGGGCCTTTCACCTACGAGCAGTACTTC.

The rearrangement uses TRBV28 and TRBJ2-1; no firm D call. Germline V gives CDR1 MDHEN, CDR2 SYDVKM. The CDR3 runs to 12 residues. V dropped 3 bases and J dropped 8 bases, with 8 bases sitting between them. The CDR3 coding sequence is TGTGCCAGCAGTTTCGGAAGCTATGAGCAGTTCTTC. Translated: CASSFGSYEQFF.

In its sample, this clonotype was seen a few times. The rearrangement joins TRBV20-1 to TRBJ1-2; no definite D call. V lost 0 bases, J lost 4 bases, and 9 bases lay in between. From germline, CDR1 is DFQATT and CDR2 SNEGSKA (reference sequence). The CDR3 has 13 residues. CDR3: CSARDWVGYGYTF. The CDR3 DNA is TGCAGTGCTAGAGATTGGGTGGGCTATGGCTACACCTTC.

The chain uses TRBV6-5 and TRBJ2-7; a possible D gene is TRBD2 (6 bases). Deletions cut 4 bases from V and 3 bases from J, with 13 bases between. Germline values: CDR1 MNHEY, CDR2 SVGAGI. There are 14 residues in the CDR3. The CDR3, as DNA: TGTGCCAGCAGTTCGGGCGGGAAACACTACGAGCAGTACTTC. Translating it yields CASSSGGKHYEQYF.

The chain joins TRBV27 to TRBJ2-2, with 14 bases matching TRBD2. CDR1 and CDR2 from the germline V gene are MNHEY and SMNVEV (reference sequence). There are 20 residues in the CDR3. V lost 5 bases to trimming and J lost 3 bases; unmatched junction nucleotides: 14. In DNA, the CDR3 is TGTGCCAGCAGTCTTCCCGGAAAAAGACTAGCGGGAGGGCACACCGGGGAGCTGTTTTTT. As protein: CASSLPGKRLAGGHTGELFF.

In its sample, this clonotype was seen many times. The chain combines TRBV5-1 with TRBJ1-1, with TRBD1 as a possible D gene (5 bases). The V end was cut by 3 bases, the J end by 1 base, with 16 bases between. The CDR3 runs to 16 residues. The germline gives CDR1 SGHRS, CDR2 YFSETQ. The CDR3 DNA follows: TGCGCCAGCAGCTCGTTTTTCGAGGGGAAGAACACTGAAGCTTTCTTT. Encoded protein: CASSSFFEGKNTEAFF.

This clonotype has only a few counts. V usage is TRBV5-1 and J usage is TRBJ2-2; 10 bases agree with TRBD2. V lost 5 bases, J lost 4 bases, and 11 bases stayed unmatched. Germline CDR1 and CDR2: SGHRS and YFSETQ. The CDR3 runs 17 residues. The chain's CDR3 is CASRPRLAGVGTGELFF. The CDR3 nucleotides read TGCGCCAGCAGACCCAGGCTAGCGGGAGTAGGCACCGGGGAGCTGTTTTTT.

The chain recombines TRBV10-3 with TRBJ2-1, with D unresolved. This CDR3 spans 13 amino acids. V lost 6 bases and J 8 bases, leaving 14 bases between the germline ends. Germline values: CDR1 ENHRY, CDR2 SYGVKD. CDR3 residues: CAISPDRRYEQFF. The CDR3 DNA reads TGTGCCATCAGCCCTGATCGGCGGTATGAGCAGTTCTTC.

The chain has TRBV10-2 and TRBJ2-3; 8 bases fit TRBD1. The V and J ends lost 8 bases and 5 bases, in that order; junction bases with no gene match: 3. The CDR3 runs 12 residues. Germline lookup yields CDR1 WSHSY and CDR2 SAAADI. The CDR3 DNA is TGCGCCAGCGGACAGGGAATAGATACGCAGTATTTT. Protein product: CASGQGIDTQYF.

This chain uses TRBV7-9 with TRBJ1-1; unclear D gene. The V end was cut by 3 bases, the J end by 1 base, with 15 bases between. This CDR3 is built from 16 residues. The germline V gene has CDR1 SEHNR and CDR2 FQNEAQ (reference sequence). The CDR3 loop is CASSLIGFWENTEAFF. The CDR3 DNA sequence: TGTGCCAGCAGCTTGATCGGATTCTGGGAGAACACTGAAGCTTTCTTT.

This clonotype was picked up one time. The rearrangement joins TRBV9 to TRBJ2-5, with D possibly being TRBD1 (5 bases). Germline loops: CDR1 SGDLS, CDR2 YYNGEE. This CDR3 has 14 residues. V was trimmed by 0 bases and J by 5 bases, leaving 11 bases between them. In nucleotides, the CDR3 is TGTGCCAGCAGCGTAGCAGGGCTTATGGAGACCCAGTACTTC. This encodes CASSVAGLMETQYF.

V and J are TRBV12-3 or TRBV12-4 and TRBJ2-2, with a tentative D call TRBD2 (6 bases). Trimming pared 5 bases from V and 5 bases from J, leaving 15 bases between. The CDR3 has 15 amino acids. The CDR3 here is CASSPLGSGTGELFF. Here the CDR3 DNA reads TGTGCCAGCAGTCCCCTCGGGAGTGGTACCGGGGAGCTGTTTTTT.

The V gene is TRBV7-8, the J gene TRBJ2-3; a weak D match, TRBD1 (6 bases). The CDR3 sequence is 15 residues long. CDR1 is SGHVS, CDR2 FQNEAQ, per germline. The V gene lost 5 bases and the J gene lost 6 bases, with 18 bases spanning the gap. The chain's CDR3 is CASSPGTPTLDTQYF. The CDR3, as DNA: TGTGCCAGCAGCCCCGGGACACCGACCCTTGATACGCAGTATTTT.

This clonotype showed up just a few times. J is TRBJ2-3 and V is TRBV29-1; D gene unclear. Deletions cut 5 bases from V and 2 bases from J, with 14 bases between. The length of the CDR3 is 14 residues. From germline, CDR1 is SQVTM and CDR2 ANQGSEA. The CDR3 DNA sequence: TGCAGCGTTAGGGTGTCTGCAAACACAGATACGCAGTATTTT. Its translation is CSVRVSANTDTQYF.

The chain employs TRBV29-1 and TRBJ2-1; 7 bases are a match to TRBD2. The CDR3 loop spans 11 amino acids. With V trimmed by 3 bases and J by 13 bases, 6 bases remained unmatched. Germline CDR1 SQVTM, CDR2 ANQGSEA. This CDR3 is CSVDSSGDQFF. In DNA form, the CDR3 reads TGCAGCGTTGACTCTAGCGGTGATCAGTTCTTC.

This clonotype was picked up many times. The rearrangement links TRBV6-1 to TRBJ2-1, with 7 bases aligning to TRBD2. This CDR3 region has 16 residues. Per germline, CDR1 MNHNS and CDR2 SASEGT. The trim removed 4 bases at V and 2 bases at J, leaving 8 bases unmatched. CDR3 region: CASSATSPATYNEQFF. Here the CDR3 DNA reads TGTGCCAGCAGTGCGACTAGCCCGGCAACCTACAATGAGCAGTTCTTC.